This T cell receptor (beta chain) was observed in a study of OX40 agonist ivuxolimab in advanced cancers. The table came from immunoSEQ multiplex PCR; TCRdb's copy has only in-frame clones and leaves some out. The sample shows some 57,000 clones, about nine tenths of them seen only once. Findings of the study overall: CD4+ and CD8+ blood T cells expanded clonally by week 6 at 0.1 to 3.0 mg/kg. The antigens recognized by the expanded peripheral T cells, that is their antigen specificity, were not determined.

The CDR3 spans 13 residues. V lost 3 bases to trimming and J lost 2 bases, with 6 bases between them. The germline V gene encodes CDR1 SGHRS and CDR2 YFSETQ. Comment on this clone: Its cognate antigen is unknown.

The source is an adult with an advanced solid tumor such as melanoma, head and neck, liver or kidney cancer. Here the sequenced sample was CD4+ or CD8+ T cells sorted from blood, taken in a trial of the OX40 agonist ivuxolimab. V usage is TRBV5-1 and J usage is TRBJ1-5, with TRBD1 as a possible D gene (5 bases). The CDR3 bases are TGCGCCAGCAGCTCGGGGGGCAATCAGCCCCAGCATTTT. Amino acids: CASSSGGNQPQHF.